This section outlines one T cell receptor (beta chain) sequence together with its context. The antigen this receptor binds is unknown. No base-level quality is on record; no much larger clone is a single base apart. This entry is derived from a study of shared clonotypes between healthy human individuals (dated by TCRdb to between 2020 and 2021). The study in broad terms: The cohort included three men and a couple of women between 18 and 49 years of age. Each donor's leukapheresis produced roughly between about 0.9 and 9.5 billion PBMCs. Different laboratories and diverse techniques were used to prepare libraries and sequence TCR repertoires, to increase sequencing depth and limit assay-specific biases. To estimate repertoire size and how much clonotypes are shared between individuals, the study performed deep sequencing of blood TCR repertoires from five healthy adults. For each donor, CD4 naive and CD4 memory were each given three plates, CD8 naive was given two plates, and CD8 memory was given one plate.

Using the deep immunoSEQ assay, TCR CDR3 regions were amplified from genomic DNA by multiplex PCR. Genomic DNA extracted from each cell subset was distributed evenly over all wells of several immunoSEQ 96-well plates, and each plate served as one replicate. For sorted subsets, around 0.2 ug genomic DNA, equal to approximately 30,000 T cell genomes, was loaded into each replicate PCR. The purified libraries were quantified using a Qubit 3.0 fluorometer, sized with a Bioanalyzer 2100, and then quantified again using the KAPA Library Quantification kit. Each immunoSEQ 96-well plate was sequenced on its own single-read 150-cycle Illumina NextSeq 550 flow cell. Processing in the source paper ran as follows. Because the immunoSEQ output included only junctional sequences and no quality scores, the filtering could not be the same as the filtering used for full-length reads. Sequences were annotated with PyIR, a Python wrapper for IgBLAST v1.9, using IMGT germline references to assign V/J genes and CDR3. Any read was removed if the V/J assignment was weak (E-value above 1e-6), the CDR3 was missing, or the read contained stop codons, out-of-frame junctions, or ambiguous translated residues. V3J clonotypes were defined by identical inferred V gene, J gene, and CDR3 amino acid sequence. The percentage overlap between two repertoires was calculated by dividing the number of shared unique clonotypes by the size of the smaller repertoire. Repertoire richness was assessed with RTK rarefaction, the Chao1 estimator, and Recon v2.1 estimates of unobserved clonotypes. Generation probabilities were computed with OLGA for all TCRbeta clonotypes obtained by the gDNA method from four donors. TCRdb's version of the immuneACCESS table is confined to in-frame rearrangements and falls short of the full clone set. An unresolved V gene accounts for under half of the shortfall where checked; the remainder is of unknown origin. The D gene and trimming were derived from the DNA, and the V and J assignments and clone size from that table. For this sample there are about 1.5 million clones; 96% appear just once. The ten largest make up roughly 1.2% of the sample.

V is pruned by 6 bases and J by 4 bases, leaving 11 bases of the junction without a gene match. Measured from the cysteine to the phenylalanine, the CDR3 is 15 residues long. Here the CDR3 DNA is all that survives: 45 bases in frame from base 1. For CDR1 and CDR2, the germline V gene lists WSHSY and SAAADI. The donors were healthy, HIV-negative adults who had no recently reported acute infections or vaccinations. All donors were Caucasian adults living in Nashville, Tennessee, USA. Magnetic negative selection was used to enrich CD4+ T cells, after which naive cells were positively selected on CD45RA and the negative fraction became the memory subset. Blood was obtained by leukapheresis, after which PBMCs were separated by Ficoll-Histopaque density gradient centrifugation and cryopreserved in liquid nitrogen vapor phase. Analytical flow cytometry was used to check the purity and quantity of every magnetically sorted T cell population. Genomic DNA was isolated from every sorted fraction and measured by UV absorbance on a Nanodrop 2000c.

Study-wide findings and limitations: Sampling was restricted to blood, and TCR repertoires in tissue are likely to differ from TCR repertoires in blood. Pairwise subsampling led to the expectation that sequencing depth would affect the degree of clonotype sharing among donors. Higher generation probabilities were observed for clonotypes shared by all four sorted-subset donors than for non-shared clonotypes. Naive subsets generally had larger estimated clonotype richness than memory subsets did. Because the study included a small number of donors, the genetic and exposure-history diversity represented was limited. Incomplete sequencing was indicated by rarefaction of sorted-subset datasets, despite the large sequencing depth. Approximately 5% of naive CD4, more than 3% of naive CD8, 2.3% of memory CD4, and about 0.4% of memory CD8 clonotypes were shared across several donors.

Recombination connected TRBV10-2 to TRBJ1-2, and TRBD1 aligns with 7 junction nucleotides. The TCR sequence derives from a man aged 30 to 39 in good health. Specimen: naive CD4+ T cells sorted from blood. What the cell subset or site label conveys for this sample: CD45RA+ positively selected. Here is the DNA: TGCGCCAGCAGGTCCCAGGGGGATTTGGGCTATGGCTACACCTTC. The resulting protein is CASRSQGDLGYGYTF.